Below, 15 T cell receptor beta chains from the same sample are listed, as sequenced in a study of tumor-infiltrating lymphocytes in oesophageal squamous cell carcinoma. TCRdb itself ran the PCR reads through MiXCR, one entry per CDR3 protein. Of about 11,000 distinct CDR3 sequences listed, 50% to 55% are singletons. The specimen was esophageal tumor tissue. These receptor sequences come from a female donor with esophageal squamous cell carcinoma.

By its share, this clonotype is medium-sized. V usage is TRBV6-1 and J usage is TRBJ1-2; weak D call: TRBD1 (6 bases). V was clipped by 6 bases and J by 4 bases, with 21 bases between them. Germline CDR1 is MNHNS and CDR2 is SASEGT. This CDR3 comprises 16 residues. In DNA, the CDR3 is TGTGCCAGCAGCCCCTCAGGGGCGACAGCGATCTATGGCTACACCTTC. Amino acids: CASSPSGATAIYGYTF.

This clonotype has just a few counts. At one end, the junction sequence differs from germline, possibly due to a read error. This chain links TRBV7-7 with TRBJ1-2; perhaps TRBD1 as D (6 bases). The CDR3 totals 14 residues. Per germline, CDR1 SSHAT and CDR2 FNYEAQ (reference sequence). The CDR3 DNA follows: TGTGCTAGCAGCATTGAACAGGGCCACTATGGCTACACCTTC. Protein: CASSIEQGHYGYTF.

This chain uses TRBV11-2 with TRBJ2-5; D gene uncertain. The tail of the sequence fits TRBJ2-1 better, so the J call may be wrong. This CDR3 is 12 amino acids long. Germline loops: CDR1 SGHAT, CDR2 FQNNGV. CDR3 coding DNA: TGTGCCAGCAGCCCTCTAGAGAATGAGCAGTTCTTC. Its protein is CASSPLENEQFF.

This clonotype has a count of ten or more. V and J are TRBV28 and TRBJ2-7; D remains ambiguous. Germline loops: CDR1 MDHEN, CDR2 SYDVKM. V lost 5 bases, J lost 1 base, and 12 bases lay in between. The CDR3 has 14 amino acids. In nucleotides, the CDR3 is TGTGCCAGCAGTCCCTACAGTTTATCCTACGAGCAGTACTTC. Its protein product is CASSPYSLSYEQYF. The full variable domain, with the rest looked up from reference TRBV28 and TRBJ2-7, is DVKVTQSSRYLVKRTGEKVFLECVQDMDHENMFWYRQDPGLGLRLIYFSYDVKMKEKGDIPEGYSVSREKKERFSLILESASTNQTSMYLCASSPYSLSYEQYFGPGTRLTVT.

V and J are TRBV7-3 and TRBJ2-5; 7 nucleotides line up with TRBD1. The J call may be wrong; the DNA end is better matched by TRBJ2-1. The V gene's germline CDR1 is SGHTA and CDR2 FQGTGA. The CDR3 runs to 14 residues. Written as DNA, the CDR3 is TGTGCCAGCAGCGATTCGACAGGGTTGGATGAGCAGTTCTTC. This gives the protein CASSDSTGLDEQFF.

This sequence joins TRBV27 and TRBJ2-4, with D uncertain. TRBJ2-7 matches the DNA end more closely, so the J call is doubtful. The germline V gene has CDR1 MNHEY and CDR2 SMNVEV (reference sequence). This CDR3 contains 14 residues. This CDR3 is CASSLSYDSYEQYF. The DNA of the CDR3 is TGTGCCAGCAGTTTATCGTACGACTCCTACGAGCAGTACTTC.

This clonotype was counted a few times. The gene calls are TRBV11-3 and TRBJ2-7; 8 bases map to TRBD2. The J call may be wrong; the DNA end is better matched by TRBJ2-1. This CDR3 comprises 16 residues. Germline-derived CDR1 and CDR2 are SGHNT and YENEEA. The CDR3 sequence is CASSLAGGPRRNEQFF. In DNA form, the CDR3 reads TGTGCCAGCAGCTTAGCGGGAGGGCCTAGAAGAAATGAGCAGTTCTTC.

CDR3 loop: CASSAGTGSGPQHF. In nucleotides, the CDR3 is TGTGCCAGTAGCGCCGGGACAGGGTCTGGGCCCCAGCATTTT. The chain carries TRBV19 and TRBJ1-5; 9 bases fit TRBD1. J gave up 9 bases and V 6 bases, and 9 bases lay outside the gene matches. Per the germline V gene, CDR1 is LNHDA and CDR2 is SQIVND (reference sequence). This CDR3 is built from 14 residues.

The V call is TRBV5-1, the J call TRBJ2-2; D gene uncertain. CDR1 is SGHRS and CDR2 is YFSETQ in the germline V gene. The CDR3 has 14 residues. Trimming removed 4 bases from V and 5 bases from J, with 12 bases in between. The CDR3 region is CASSVGISTGELFF. The CDR3 region has the DNA TGCGCCAGCAGCGTGGGGATATCTACCGGGGAGCTGTTTTTT. Filled out from reference TRBV5-1 and TRBJ2-2, the complete variable domain reads KAGVTQTPRYLIKTRGQQVTLSCSPISGHRSVSWYQQTPGQGLQFLFEYFSETQRNKGNFPGRFSGRQFSNSRSEMNVSTLELGDSALYLCASSVGISTGELFFGEGSRLTVL.

Sample share makes this clonotype medium-sized (0.01 to 0.1%). V usage is TRBV7-9 and J usage is TRBJ2-7; 8 bases align to TRBD1. Germline lookup yields CDR1 SEHNR and CDR2 FQNEAQ (reference sequence). The ends lost 4 bases at V and 0 bases at J; junction bases unmatched: 2. This CDR3 is built from 14 residues. CDR3 DNA: TGTGCCAGCAGCTGGGACAGGTTCTCCTACGAGCAGTACTTC. It codes for CASSWDRFSYEQYF.

The CDR3 loop is CASKKQGARGYGYTF. For the CDR3, the DNA is TGCGCCAGCAAAAAACAGGGGGCGCGGGGCTATGGCTACACCTTC. This chain uses TRBV10-2 with TRBJ1-2; 9 bases line up with TRBD1. The trim removed 7 bases at V and 4 bases at J, leaving 10 bases unmatched. Germline V gives CDR1 WSHSY, CDR2 SAAADI. The CDR3 runs 15 residues.

The chain recombines TRBV7-2 with TRBJ2-1; 8 nucleotides agree with TRBD1. Germline values: CDR1 SGHTA, CDR2 FQGNSA. The V and J ends lost 5 bases and 2 bases, in that order; junction bases with no gene match: 5. This CDR3 has 15 residues. The CDR3 protein is CASSKDRVAYNEQFF. The DNA for the CDR3 is TGTGCCAGCAGCAAGGACAGGGTGGCCTACAATGAGCAGTTCTTC.

By sample share, this clonotype is medium-sized (0.01 to 0.1%). The V gene is TRBV10-3, the J gene TRBJ2-1; the match to TRBD2 covers 12 bases. Losses at the gene ends were 8 bases for V and 5 bases for J; bases not matched to a gene: 7. Germline loops: CDR1 ENHRY, CDR2 SYGVKD. This CDR3 contains 15 residues. As DNA, the CDR3 is TGTGCCATCGGGCGGACTAGCGGGGTAGACAATGAGCAGTTCTTC. Translation gives CAIGRTSGVDNEQFF.

The V and J genes are TRBV7-3 and TRBJ2-3; unclear D gene. Deletions cut 5 bases from V and 0 bases from J, with 12 bases between. The CDR3 is 15 residues long. Germline lookup yields CDR1 SGHTA and CDR2 FQGTGA. The CDR3 bases are TGTGCCAGCAGCCGCGTGGGCGGAAGCACAGATACGCAGTATTTT. Protein product: CASSRVGGSTDTQYF.

The rearrangement joins TRBV6-1 to TRBJ1-2, with D unclear. In germline, CDR1 is MNHNS, CDR2 SASEGT. Trimming pared 1 base from V and 3 bases from J, leaving 15 bases between. The CDR3 totals 16 residues. The CDR3 DNA reads as TGTGCCAGCAGTGAAGTACCTTTTAGGGCAGACTATGGCTACACCTTC. This gives the protein CASSEVPFRADYGYTF.